The clone carrying this T cell receptor beta chain has a handful of counts. The antigen is not known. Regarding time point: after preoperative PTX-NDP chemotherapy. Paclitaxel-nedaplatin chemotherapy was given to patients ahead of their surgery. The data stem from a study of esophageal squamous cell carcinoma under preoperative chemotherapy. Findings of the study overall: Peripheral T cells showed a significant TCR diversity increase after chemotherapy, unlike tumor-infiltrating lymphocytes. Post-treatment tumor-infiltrating lymphocytes appeared partly derived from peripheral T cells migrating into the tumor. Abundant clones tended to shrink rather than expand after paclitaxel-nedaplatin.

Using its own MiXCR run on the PCR reads, TCRdb lists one record per CDR3 protein. The sample lists fewer than 20,000 distinct CDR3 sequences, about half occurring once. From germline, CDR1 is SGHTA and CDR2 FQGNSA. The V and J ends lost 5 bases and 2 bases respectively, with 11 bases between them. The CDR3 runs 14 residues. V usage is TRBV7-2 and J usage is TRBJ2-3; weak D call: TRBD1 (5 bases). This clonotype originated in a human donor with esophageal squamous cell carcinoma. The donor label of this sample is uncertain. This specimen was taken from a patient given preoperative chemotherapy. CDR3 amino acids: CASSVTEATDTQYF. CDR3 nucleotide sequence: TGTGCCAGCAGCGTGACAGAAGCCACAGATACGCAGTATTTT.